This TCR beta chain stems from a study of hypomethylating agent response in myelodysplastic syndrome. In regard to this clone: Its antigen is still unknown.

Profiled with immunoSEQ multiplex PCR; TCRdb holds only in-frame clones, not every one. This repertoire shows 4,500 to 7,000 clones, roughly 83% found once; its top ten account for around a tenth. General study points: More novel clonotypes appeared in responders; more contracted clonotypes appeared in non-responders after treatment.

CDR1 and CDR2 (germline): MNHNS, SASEGT. V shed 1 base and J shed 9 bases, with 13 bases lying between them. CDR3 length equals 15 residues. The clonotype originates from a human donor with myelodysplastic syndrome. The V and J genes are TRBV6-1 and TRBJ1-6; D might be TRBD1 (6 bases). The sample consisted of bone marrow, taken before or after starting hypomethylating agent treatment for myelodysplastic syndrome (not recorded which). CDR3 protein: CASSEVPGGTSPLHF. The CDR3 DNA follows: TGTGCCAGCAGTGAAGTCCCCGGGGGCACTTCACCCCTCCACTTT.